Below are 21 T cell receptor beta chains sequenced from a single sample in a study of cytomegalovirus exposure and HLA in healthy donors. The PCR ran on 60 Vbeta and 13 Jbeta primers. Using immunoSEQ multiplex PCR, the repertoire was profiled, and TCRdb retains in-frame clones only, with some absent. This table lists roughly 50,000 clones. Sequencing was done on a sample of PBMCs. Receptor source: a woman in her thirties or forties in good health and CMV-seronegative.

This chain connects TRBV30 to TRBJ2-5, with D perhaps TRBD2 (7 bases). The V and J ends lost 4 bases and 2 bases respectively, with 14 bases between them. The CDR3 length is 14 residues. Germline assignment: CDR1 GTSNPN and CDR2 SVGIG (reference sequence). The CDR3 spells CAWMGGGVQETQYF. CDR3 DNA sequence: TGTGCCTGGATGGGCGGGGGCGTACAAGAGACCCAGTACTTC.

This chain's CDR3 is CASRVQGQAQETQYF. In DNA, the CDR3 is TGTGCCAGCAGGGTACAGGGACAGGCCCAAGAGACCCAGTACTTC. This sequence joins TRBV6-1 and TRBJ2-5; 8 bases match TRBD1. The V segment lost 6 bases and the J segment 1 base; nucleotides outside the gene matches: 7. This CDR3 has 15 amino acids. The germline gives CDR1 MNHNS, CDR2 SASEGT.

V and J are TRBV5-1 and TRBJ2-7; possible D gene TRBD1, 6 bases. V dropped 0 bases and J dropped 7 bases, with 14 bases sitting between them. Germline V gene lookup returns CDR1 SGHRS and CDR2 YFSETQ. This CDR3 comprises 14 residues. The CDR3 region is CASSLASGAEEQYF. CDR3 coding DNA: TGCGCCAGCAGCTTGGCTTCAGGGGCGGAAGAGCAGTACTTC.

The V call is TRBV7-9, the J call TRBJ1-4, with unresolved D. Trimming took off 5 bases at V and 5 bases at J, with 6 bases between the two ends. The CDR3 length is 12 residues. Per germline, CDR1 SEHNR and CDR2 FQNEAQ (reference sequence). DNA of the CDR3: TGTGCCAGCAGCCCCGGGAATGAAAAACTGTTTTTT. Translation gives CASSPGNEKLFF. The full variable domain, with the rest looked up from reference TRBV7-9 and TRBJ1-4, is DTGVSQNPRHKITKRGQNVTFRCDPISEHNRLYWYRQTLGQGPEFLTYFQNEAQLEKSRLLSDRFSAERPKGSFSTLEIQRTEQGDSAMYLCASSPGNEKLFFGSGTQLSVL.

V is TRBV29-1 and J is TRBJ1-2; weak D call: TRBD1 (5 bases). This CDR3 has 11 residues. Germline loops: CDR1 SQVTM, CDR2 ANQGSEA. Trimming stripped 4 bases from V and 6 bases from J, with 9 bases between. CDR3 in DNA: TGCAGCGTTGCCAGGGTTGATGGCTACACCTTC. Amino acid sequence: CSVARVDGYTF.

The gene calls are TRBV27 and TRBJ1-6; D uncertain. Trimming removed 8 bases from V and 7 bases from J, with 6 bases in between. The CDR3 contains 11 residues. Germline V gene sequence: CDR1 MNHEY, CDR2 SMNVEV (reference sequence). The CDR3 loop reads CASRSNSPLHF. In DNA form, the CDR3 reads TGTGCCAGCCGGTCGAATTCACCCCTCCACTTT.

V gene TRBV5-1 combines with J gene TRBJ2-7; weak D call: TRBD1 (5 bases). V was cut by 0 bases and J by 2 bases, with 9 bases left in between. CDR1 and CDR2 (germline): SGHRS, YFSETQ. CDR3 size: 14 residues. The CDR3 spells CASSLGQPTYEQYF. Written as DNA, the CDR3 is TGCGCCAGCAGCTTGGGACAGCCGACCTACGAGCAGTACTTC.

The chain uses TRBV7-2 and TRBJ1-4, with 7 bases fitting TRBD1. The CDR3 spans 17 residues. V was pared by 0 bases and J by 7 bases, with 11 bases of the junction left unmatched. In germline, CDR1 is SGHTA, CDR2 FQGNSA. The CDR3: CASSLAGAGGIGEKLFF. Written as DNA, the CDR3 is TGTGCCAGCAGCTTAGCGGGGGCAGGGGGGATTGGTGAAAAACTGTTTTTT.

The genes are TRBV11-2 and TRBJ1-1; TRBD1 matches 10 bases. V gave up 3 bases and J gave up 10 bases; unmatched junction bases: 5. The CDR3 extends over 13 amino acids. Germline V gene data show CDR1 as SGHAT and CDR2 as FQNNGV. The CDR3 nucleotides are TGTGCCAGCAGCTTGGGACAGGGGAGTGGAGCTTTCTTT. Encoded protein: CASSLGQGSGAFF.

J is TRBJ2-2 and V is TRBV6-5; 8 bases match TRBD2. This CDR3 spans 16 amino acids. Germline CDR1 and CDR2: MNHEY and SVGAGI. V lost 2 bases, J lost 6 bases, and 8 bases stayed unmatched. The chain's CDR3 is CASSYVRGLGSGELFF. Written as DNA, the CDR3 is TGTGCCAGCAGTTACGTACGGGGACTAGGGTCCGGGGAGCTGTTTTTT.

The chain combines TRBV29-1 with TRBJ1-1; TRBD1 aligns across 8 bases. CDR3 length equals 14 residues. The J segment lost 2 bases and the V segment lost 2 bases, leaving 4 bases of the junction unmatched. The V gene's germline CDR1 is SQVTM and CDR2 ANQGSEA. CDR3 protein: CSVESDRGNTEAFF. The DNA for the CDR3 is TGCAGCGTTGAATCAGACAGGGGAAACACTGAAGCTTTCTTT. Looking up the rest from reference TRBV29-1 and TRBJ1-1 gives the full variable domain: SAVISQKPSRDICQRGTSLTIQCQVDSQVTMMFWYRQQPGQSLTLIATANQGSEATYESGFVIDKFPISRPNLTFSTLTVSNMSPEDSSIYLCSVESDRGNTEAFFGQGTRLTVV.

The chain uses TRBV27 and TRBJ1-1, with D unclear. Germline lookup yields CDR1 MNHEY and CDR2 SMNVEV (reference sequence). Trimming cost V 7 bases and J 3 bases, with 15 bases left between them. The CDR3 runs 14 residues. Written as DNA, the CDR3 is TGTGCCAGCAAGGTCCCAGTACAGCACACTGAAGCTTTCTTT. It encodes CASKVPVQHTEAFF.

This rearrangement joins TRBV18 to TRBJ1-1; possible D gene TRBD1, 6 bases. This CDR3 has 13 residues. V dropped 3 bases and J dropped 1 base, with 6 bases sitting between them. Germline V gene sequence: CDR1 KGHSH, CDR2 LQKENI. The DNA for the CDR3 is TGTGCCAGCTCACCGACAGGGAACACTGAAGCTTTCTTT. Protein product: CASSPTGNTEAFF.

The chain links TRBV7-2 to TRBJ2-1; possible D gene TRBD2, 6 bases. CDR3 size: 15 residues. Germline-derived CDR1 and CDR2 are SGHTA and FQGNSA. The V end was cut by 5 bases, the J end by 4 bases, with 15 bases between. This CDR3 is CASSPQASEYNEQFF. CDR3 bases: TGTGCCAGCAGCCCACAGGCTAGCGAGTACAATGAGCAGTTCTTC. Using reference TRBV7-2 and TRBJ2-1 for the parts outside the CDR3, the full variable domain is GAGVSQSPSNKVTEKGKDVELRCDPISGHTALYWYRQSLGQGLEFLIYFQGNSAPDKSGLPSDRFSAERTGGSVSTLTIQRTQQEDSAVYLCASSPQASEYNEQFFGPGTRLTVL.

V usage is TRBV6-5 and J usage is TRBJ2-5; D is perhaps TRBD2 (5 bases). Germline V gene lookup returns CDR1 MNHEY and CDR2 SVGAGI. V was cut by 4 bases and J by 1 base, with 10 bases left in between. This CDR3 has 14 amino acids. The CDR3 DNA follows: TGTGCCAGCAGTTTGGGTCGGGGCCAAGAGACCCAGTACTTC. This gives the protein CASSLGRGQETQYF.

This rearrangement joins TRBV19 to TRBJ1-2, with 7 nucleotides matching TRBD1. The CDR3 covers 17 residues. V gave up 4 bases and J gave up 3 bases; unmatched junction bases: 14. The germline V gene has CDR1 LNHDA and CDR2 SQIVND (reference sequence). In nucleotides, the CDR3 is TGTGCCAGTAGTACTCAGATCCCGCGGACAGGAGACTATGGCTACACCTTC. This codes for CASSTQIPRTGDYGYTF.

This sequence joins TRBV19 and TRBJ1-2; D is perhaps TRBD1 (6 bases). Trimming cost V 5 bases and J 8 bases, with 12 bases left between them. This CDR3 comprises 12 residues. CDR1 and CDR2 (germline): LNHDA, SQIVND (reference sequence). CDR3 nucleotides: TGTGCCAGTAGTGCGACAGGTGGAGGCTACACCTTC. Its translation is CASSATGGGYTF.

This rearrangement joins TRBV6-6 to TRBJ2-1; 8 bases align to TRBD1. Germline V gene lookup returns CDR1 MNHNY and CDR2 SVGAGI (reference sequence). V gave up 4 bases and J gave up 0 bases; unmatched junction bases: 2. The CDR3 contains 15 residues. CDR3 sequence: CASSWTGSSYNEQFF. As DNA, the CDR3 is TGTGCCAGCAGTTGGACAGGGAGCTCCTACAATGAGCAGTTCTTC.

The rearrangement uses TRBV19 and TRBJ2-6, with 9 bases fitting TRBD1. The CDR3 is made up of 15 amino acids. Per germline, CDR1 LNHDA and CDR2 SQIVND (reference sequence). Unmatched junction bases numbered 2, after V lost 6 bases and J lost 2 bases. The chain's CDR3 is CASSRQGAGANVLTF. The CDR3 region has the DNA TGTGCCAGTAGCAGACAGGGGGCTGGGGCCAACGTCCTGACTTTC.

The chain links TRBV29-1 to TRBJ2-7; the D gene is possibly TRBD2 (5 bases). CDR1 is SQVTM and CDR2 is ANQGSEA in the germline V gene. The CDR3 loop spans 13 amino acids. The germline V and J ends were trimmed by 5 bases and 5 bases, with 16 bases remaining between them. The CDR3 loop reads CSVSGRVSDEQYF. CDR3 sequence (DNA): TGCAGCGTTAGCGGTAGGGTGTCCGACGAGCAGTACTTC.

The rearrangement joins TRBV7-2 to TRBJ2-7; 12 bases are shared with TRBD2. The CDR3 runs to 15 residues. Trimming cost V 5 bases and J 6 bases; bases outside gene matches: 8. CDR1 and CDR2 (germline): SGHTA, FQGNSA. For the CDR3, the DNA is TGTGCCAGCAGCCCGACTAGCGGGGGTGAGACCGAGCAGTACTTC. It is translated as CASSPTSGGETEQYF.